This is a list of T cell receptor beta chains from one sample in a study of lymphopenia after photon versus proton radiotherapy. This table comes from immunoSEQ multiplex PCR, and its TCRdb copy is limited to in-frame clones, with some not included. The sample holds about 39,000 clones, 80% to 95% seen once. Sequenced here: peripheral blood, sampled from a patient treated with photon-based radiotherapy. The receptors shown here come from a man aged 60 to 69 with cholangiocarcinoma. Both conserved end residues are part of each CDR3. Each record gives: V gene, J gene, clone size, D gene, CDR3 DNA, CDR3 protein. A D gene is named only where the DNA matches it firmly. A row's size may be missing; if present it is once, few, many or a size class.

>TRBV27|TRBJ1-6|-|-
TGTGCCAGCAGTTTTCTTGTGCGGGTTGAGCAGGGGAATTCACCCCTCCACTTT
CASSFLVRVEQGNSPLHF
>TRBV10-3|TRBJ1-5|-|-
TGTGCCGCTGGAGAAAGGGCCCAGCCCCAGCATTTT
CAAGERAQPQHF
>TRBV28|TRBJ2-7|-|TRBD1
TGTGCCAGCTCCAAAGGGGGCAGGCCTTGGGAGCAGTACTTC
CASSKGGRPWEQYF
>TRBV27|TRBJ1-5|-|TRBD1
TGTGCCAGCAGTCAGACAGGGGTCAATCAGCCCCAGCATTTT
CASSQTGVNQPQHF
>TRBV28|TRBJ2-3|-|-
TGTGCCAGCAGTTTTGATGATACGCAGTATTTT
CASSFDDTQYF
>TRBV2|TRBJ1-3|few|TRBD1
TGTGCCAGCAGGGGTACAGGGGGAGGAAACACCATATATTTT
CASRGTGGGNTIYF
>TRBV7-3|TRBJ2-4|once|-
TGTGCCAGCAGTCAAGGACGGTCTAACCTTGACATTCAGTACTTC
CASSQGRSNLDIQYF
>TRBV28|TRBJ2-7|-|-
TGTGCCAGCAGTTTGAGGTCACAGTACACGTACGAGCAGTACTTC
CASSLRSQYTYEQYF
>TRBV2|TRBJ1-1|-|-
TGTGCCAGCAGTCGCGAGCGTGGGGGCACTGAAGCTTTCTTT
CASSRERGGTEAFF
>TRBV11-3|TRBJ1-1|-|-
TGTGCCAGCACACTTAGCGGGGGCAACACTGAAGCTTTCTTT
CASTLSGGNTEAFF
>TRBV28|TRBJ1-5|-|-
TGTGCCAGCAGTTTGTCGGATCAGCCCCAGCATTTT
CASSLSDQPQHF
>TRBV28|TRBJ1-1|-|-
TGTGCCGCCTCCAACTTCGGCACTGAAGCTTTCTTT
CAASNFGTEAFF
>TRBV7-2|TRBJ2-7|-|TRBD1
TGTGCCAGCAGGGGACAGGGGGCGAAGGAGCAGTACTTC
CASRGQGAKEQYF
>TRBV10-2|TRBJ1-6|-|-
TGCGCCAGCAGGGACACAGGAGCCAATTCACCCCTCCACTTT
CASRDTGANSPLHF
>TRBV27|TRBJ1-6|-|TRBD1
TGTGCCAGCAGCCTTGGGACAGGGGGCGCCGTGAGCTCCTATAATTCACCCCTCCACTTT
CASSLGTGGAVSSYNSPLHF
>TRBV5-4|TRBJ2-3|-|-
TGTGCCAGCACCAAAAGGGGGGGCACAGATACGCAGTATTTT
CASTKRGGTDTQYF
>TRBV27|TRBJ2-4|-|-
TGTGCCAGCAGCCGAACCCGGGGGTCAACGGTAAACATTCAGTACTTC
CASSRTRGSTVNIQYF
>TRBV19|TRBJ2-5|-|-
TGTGCCAGTAGTATAAGCTCCCGACCGGGAGAGACCCAGTACTTC
CASSISSRPGETQYF
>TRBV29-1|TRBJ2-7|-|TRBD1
TGCAGCGTTGGGGACAGGGCCTACGAGCAGTACTTC
CSVGDRAYEQYF
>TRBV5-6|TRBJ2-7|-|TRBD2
TGTGCCAGCAGCGGCTCCTTAGCGGGAGCTCGGTACGAGCAGTACTTC
CASSGSLAGARYEQYF
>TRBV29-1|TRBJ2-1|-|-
TGCAGCGCCCACCTCGGGGGTCAAATTGAGCAGTTCTTC
CSAHLGGQIEQFF
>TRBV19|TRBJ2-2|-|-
TGTGCCAGTAGCAATGGGGCGATGATCCCCACCGGGGAGCTGTTTTTT
CASSNGAMIPTGELFF
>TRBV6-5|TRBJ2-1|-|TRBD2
TGTGCCAGCAGTTACGGACTAGCGGTGGACAATGAGCAGTTCTTC
CASSYGLAVDNEQFF
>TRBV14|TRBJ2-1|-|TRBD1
TGTGCCAGCAGCCAGACAGGGGGCAATGAGCAGTTCTTC
CASSQTGGNEQFF
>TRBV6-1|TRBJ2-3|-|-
TGTGCCAGCAGTGACAGCAGGGAAAGTACGCAGTATTTT
CASSDSRESTQYF
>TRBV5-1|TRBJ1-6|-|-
TGCGCCAGCAGCCCGTCAGTCGCGGGCTATAATTCACCCCTCCACTTT
CASSPSVAGYNSPLHF
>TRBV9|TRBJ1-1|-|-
TGTGCCAGACTGGACCGGGAAGGCTTAACTGAAGCTTTCTTT
CARLDREGLTEAFF
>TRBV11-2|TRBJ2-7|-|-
TGTGCCAGCAGCTTAATTATACTGGCAGGGACCCACGAGCAGTACTTC
CASSLIILAGTHEQYF
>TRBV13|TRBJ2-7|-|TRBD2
TGTGCCAGCAGCTACGGGCTAGCGGGGGGTACCTACGAGCAGTACTTC
CASSYGLAGGTYEQYF
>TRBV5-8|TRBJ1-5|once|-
TGTGCCAGCAGCTTGTTTTTTTCTTCGGCAGAGAATCAGCCCCAGCATTTT
CASSLFFSSAENQPQHF
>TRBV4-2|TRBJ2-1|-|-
TGTGCCAGCAGCCAAGAGAGGGGATCGTCCTACAATGAGCAGTTCTTC
CASSQERGSSYNEQFF
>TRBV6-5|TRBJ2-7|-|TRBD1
TGTGCCAGCAGTTGGACAGGTGGCTCCTACGAGCAGTACTTC
CASSWTGGSYEQYF
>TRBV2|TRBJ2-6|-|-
TGTGCCAGCAGTGTTGAAACCTCTGGGGCCAACGTCCTGACTTTC
CASSVETSGANVLTF
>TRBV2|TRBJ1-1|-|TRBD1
TGTGCCAGCATTCGGACAGGGATGAACACTGAAGCTTTCTTT
CASIRTGMNTEAFF
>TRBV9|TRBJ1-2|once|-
TGTGCCAGCAGCGTATCTAAGGACGACTATGGCTACACCTTC
CASSVSKDDYGYTF
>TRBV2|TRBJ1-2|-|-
TGTGCCAGCAGTGATAGGAGGGAACATGGCTACACCTTC
CASSDRREHGYTF